The T cell receptor beta chain under discussion was sequenced for a study of T cell repertoires in cytomegalovirus infection. Study at large: The public TCR beta signatures pointed to both CMV infection and matching HLA type.

TCRdb recomputed calls from the reads with MiXCR, one row per CDR3 protein. The top ten hold approximately 11% of the sample, which has about 150,000 distinct CDR3 sequences, around a quarter seen once. Points from the study as a whole: In two of eight donors, the top clonotype was HLA-C-restricted CMV-specific. Cumulative public TCR beta family frequency identified CMV carriers with the relevant HLA.

The V end lost 2 bases, the J end lost 3 bases, and 14 bases lay between the germline ends. Looked up from germline, CDR1 is SGHTA and CDR2 is FQGNSA. There are 16 residues in the CDR3. There are a few counts of this clonotype. Its matching antigen is unknown. This TCR was sampled from a human donor in good health (CMV status not recorded). Some clones in this sample may be carry-over from other donors' samples. J is TRBJ2-1 and V is TRBV7-2, with D possibly matching TRBD2 (7 bases). The material sequenced was PBMCs. CDR3 region: CASSLQGGALYNEQFF. In nucleotides, the CDR3 is TGTGCCAGCAGCTTACAAGGGGGGGCCCTCTACAATGAGCAGTTCTTC.